This T cell receptor beta chain was captured in a study of blood T cells in healthy people across ages. Study-level points and caveats: Getting older went along with TCR beta diversity per million T cells dropping roughly linearly. The lack of PBMC sorting stopped any conclusive naive versus antigen-experienced comparison.

There were healthy Caucasian individuals from Russia, aged roughly 6 to 100, serving as donors. As for this clonotype: The antigen remains unidentified.

Germline loops: CDR1 KGHDR, CDR2 SFDVKD. The CDR3 sequence is 11 residues long. With a J-beta primer mix and a sample-barcoded 5' primer, a second PCR ran about 6 to 11 cycles. MiXCR, run by TCRdb on the 5' RACE reads, gives a single entry per CDR3 protein. The repertoire holds some 690,000 distinct CDR3 sequences, with about 20% as singletons. The receptor's source is a man in his 70s in good health. This rearrangement joins TRBV24-1 to TRBJ2-5; no clear D gene. Matching the DNA end better, TRBJ2-1 makes the J call doubtful. Specimen: blood. CDR3 sequence (DNA): TGTGCCACCAGTTGGTTCAATGAGCAGTTCTTC. This codes for CATSWFNEQFF.